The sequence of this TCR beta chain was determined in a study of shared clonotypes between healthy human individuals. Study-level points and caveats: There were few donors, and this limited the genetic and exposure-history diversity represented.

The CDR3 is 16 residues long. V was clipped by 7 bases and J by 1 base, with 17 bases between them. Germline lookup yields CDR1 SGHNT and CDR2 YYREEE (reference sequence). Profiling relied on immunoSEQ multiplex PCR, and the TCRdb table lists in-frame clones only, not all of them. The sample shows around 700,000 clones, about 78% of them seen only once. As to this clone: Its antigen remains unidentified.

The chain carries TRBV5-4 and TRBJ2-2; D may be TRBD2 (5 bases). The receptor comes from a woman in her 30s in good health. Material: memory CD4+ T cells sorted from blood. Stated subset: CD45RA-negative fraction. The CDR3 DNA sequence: TGTGCCAGCCGCCTGGGAGCTAGCCGGAACACCGGGGAGCTGTTTTTT. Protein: CASRLGASRNTGELFF.